This T cell receptor beta chain emerged from a study of T cell clones after liver transplantation. Study overall: In this trial, immunosuppression withdrawal was attempted within 2 years of liver transplant. A pre-transplant mixed lymphocyte reaction with TCRbeta sequencing defined graft-donor-reactive clones followed in post-transplant blood. Standard immunosuppression, with no induction, continued until 12-24 months after transplant.

This clone has only a few counts. Measured with immunoSEQ multiplex PCR; TCRdb has only the in-frame clones, and not every one. The repertoire holds 50,000 to 70,000 clones, about 71% seen once, with less than 3.5% in the top ten. Germline V CDR1 and CDR2: SNHLY, FYNNEI. Trimming at V came to 4 bases and at J to 6 bases, leaving 11 bases not matched to a gene. The CDR3 totals 17 residues. Thawed unstimulated PBMCs were FACS-sorted by CD3, CD4 and CD8 into two populations. This sequence was found in a human patient who received a liver transplant. Some T cells may be transferred from the graft donor. The sample here was CD4+ T cells from blood, taken at the approximately 16-month timepoint. The chain has TRBV2 and TRBJ2-1; 11 positions agree with TRBD2. CDR3 sequence: CASSALLGLAEPNEQFF. CDR3 bases: TGTGCCAGCAGTGCGTTACTGGGACTAGCGGAGCCCAATGAGCAGTTCTTC.